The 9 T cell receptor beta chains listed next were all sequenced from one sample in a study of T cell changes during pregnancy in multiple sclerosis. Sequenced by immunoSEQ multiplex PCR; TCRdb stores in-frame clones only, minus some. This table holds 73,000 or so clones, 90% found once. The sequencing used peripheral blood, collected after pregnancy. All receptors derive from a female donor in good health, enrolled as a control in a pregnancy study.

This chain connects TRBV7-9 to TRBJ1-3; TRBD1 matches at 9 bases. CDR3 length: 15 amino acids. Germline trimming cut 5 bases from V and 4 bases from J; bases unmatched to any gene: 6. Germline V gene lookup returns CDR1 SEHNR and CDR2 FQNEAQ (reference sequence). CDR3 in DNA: TGTGCCAGCAGCGTAGGACAGGGGTGGGGAAACACCATATATTTT. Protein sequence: CASSVGQGWGNTIYF.

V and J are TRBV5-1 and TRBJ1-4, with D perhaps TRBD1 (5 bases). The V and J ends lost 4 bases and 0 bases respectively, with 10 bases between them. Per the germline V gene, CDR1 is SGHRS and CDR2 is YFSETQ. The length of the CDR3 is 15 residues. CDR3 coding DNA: TGCGCCAGCAGCGGGGGAGGAGCAACTAATGAAAAACTGTTTTTT. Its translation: CASSGGGATNEKLFF.

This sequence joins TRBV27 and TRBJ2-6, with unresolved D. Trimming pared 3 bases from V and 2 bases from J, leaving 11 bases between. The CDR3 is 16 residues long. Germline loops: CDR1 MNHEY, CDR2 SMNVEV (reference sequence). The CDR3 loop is CASSLGGPPGANVLTF. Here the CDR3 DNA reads TGTGCCAGCAGTTTGGGTGGGCCCCCTGGGGCCAACGTCCTGACTTTC. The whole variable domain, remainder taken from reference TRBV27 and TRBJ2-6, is EAQVTQNPRYLITVTGKKLTVTCSQNMNHEYMSWYRQDPGLGLRQIYYSMNVEVTDKGDVPEGYKVSRKEKRNFPLILESPSPNQTSLYFCASSLGGPPGANVLTFGAGSRLTVL.

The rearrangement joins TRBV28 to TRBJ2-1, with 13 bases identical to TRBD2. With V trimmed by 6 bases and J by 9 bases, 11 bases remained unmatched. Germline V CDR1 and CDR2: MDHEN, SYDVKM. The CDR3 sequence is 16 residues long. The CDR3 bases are TGTGCCAGCAGGTCGTCCGGACTAGCGGGAGTCGGTGAGCAGTTCTTC. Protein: CASRSSGLAGVGEQFF. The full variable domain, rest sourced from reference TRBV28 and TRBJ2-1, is DVKVTQSSRYLVKRTGEKVFLECVQDMDHENMFWYRQDPGLGLRLIYFSYDVKMKEKGDIPEGYSVSREKKERFSLILESASTNQTSMYLCASRSSGLAGVGEQFFGPGTRLTVL.

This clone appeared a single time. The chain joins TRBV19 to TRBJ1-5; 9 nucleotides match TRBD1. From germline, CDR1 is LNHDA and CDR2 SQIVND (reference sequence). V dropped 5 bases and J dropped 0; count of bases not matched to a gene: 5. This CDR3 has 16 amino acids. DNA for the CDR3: TGTGCCAGTAGTGGGGGGGGACAGGGTAGCAATCAGCCCCAGCATTTT. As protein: CASSGGGQGSNQPQHF.

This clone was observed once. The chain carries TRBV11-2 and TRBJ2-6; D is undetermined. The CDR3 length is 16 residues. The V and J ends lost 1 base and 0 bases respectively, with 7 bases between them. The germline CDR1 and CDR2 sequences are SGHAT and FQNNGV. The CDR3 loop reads CASSLVPSSGANVLTF. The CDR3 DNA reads TGTGCCAGCAGCTTAGTCCCTAGCTCTGGGGCCAACGTCCTGACTTTC.

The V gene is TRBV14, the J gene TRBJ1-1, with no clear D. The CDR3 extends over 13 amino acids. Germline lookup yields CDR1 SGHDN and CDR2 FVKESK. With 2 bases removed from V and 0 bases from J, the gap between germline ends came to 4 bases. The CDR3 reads CASSQLLNTEAFF. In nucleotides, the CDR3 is TGTGCCAGCAGCCAATTATTGAACACTGAAGCTTTCTTT.

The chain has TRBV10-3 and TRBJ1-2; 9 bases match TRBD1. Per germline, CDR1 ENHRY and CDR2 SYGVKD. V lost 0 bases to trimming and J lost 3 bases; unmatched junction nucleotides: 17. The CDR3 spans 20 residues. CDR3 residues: CAISESRSRTGVSSYYGYTF. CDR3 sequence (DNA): TGTGCCATCAGTGAGTCTAGGAGTAGGACAGGGGTTTCCTCGTACTATGGCTACACCTTC.

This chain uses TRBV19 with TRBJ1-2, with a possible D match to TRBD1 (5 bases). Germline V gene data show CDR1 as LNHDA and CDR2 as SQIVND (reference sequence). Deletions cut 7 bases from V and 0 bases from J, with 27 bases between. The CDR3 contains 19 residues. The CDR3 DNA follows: TGTGCCAGTAATGTCTACCGGGGGGACTCCTCGCCTGCTAACTATGGCTACACCTTC. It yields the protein CASNVYRGDSSPANYGYTF.